This TCR beta chain is from a study of cytotoxic CD8 clonotypes in ibrutinib-treated CLL. Depth targeted 1 in 200,000 to 1 in 1 million T cells, averaging around 10x coverage per clonotype. The assay was immunoSEQ multiplex PCR, and TCRdb's table has in-frame clones only and misses some. This sample has roughly 53,000 clones; 54% occur once, and the top ten carry 24%. This CDR3 spans 15 amino acids. Germline-derived CDR1 and CDR2 are SGHVS and FQNEAQ. V lost 5 bases and J lost 2; bases outside the gene matches: 8. This receptor was obtained from a human donor with chronic lymphocytic leukemia. The genes are TRBV7-8 and TRBJ1-2; 7 bases agree with TRBD1. The sequenced sample was PBMCs, obtained at disease progression, from a patient treated with ibrutinib. CDR3 residues: CASSPSGGLNYGYTF. CDR3 nucleotides: TGTGCCAGCAGCCCTTCAGGGGGGCTAAACTATGGCTACACCTTC.